Listed here is a single T cell receptor beta chain. No antigen is known for it. After removal of 3 bases from V and 3 bases from J, the junction contained 2 bases not matched to a gene. The CDR3 has 16 amino acids. Germline V gene sequence: CDR1 SGHRS, CDR2 YFSETQ. This specimen belongs to a study of graft-versus-host responses after intestinal transplantation. Graft material was processed, releasing intraepithelial and lamina propria lymphocytes. Study-wide results and limits: Early post-transplant falls in HvG clones accompanied the peak levels of circulating GvH clones. GvH clones turned up in recipient marrow; some had shown up first in ileum or blood.

Sequencing was performed with immunoSEQ multiplex PCR; in TCRdb, only in-frame clones are kept and a portion is missing. The sample has about 15,000 clones, approximately 62% seen once; the top ten hold 9.5% to 15%. The chain is built from TRBV5-1 and TRBJ1-6, with 11 bases identical to TRBD1. The sequences come from ileum tissue, collected 524 days after transplant. The clonotype comes from a human patient who received an intestinal transplant, so some T cells may come from the graft donor. CDR3 in DNA: TGCGCCAGCAGCTCCGGGACAGGGGGCTATAATTCACCCCTCCACTTT. The encoded protein is CASSSGTGGYNSPLHF.